This T cell receptor (beta chain) was obtained from a study of cytomegalovirus exposure and HLA in healthy donors. Comment on this clone: Its antigen is as yet unknown.

Whole-study findings and limits: A list of approximately 160 TCR beta chains associated with cytomegalovirus was given. That first-cohort TCR clusters tended to co-occur in the 90 to 150 validation repertoires was found in a later analysis.

Generated by immunoSEQ multiplex PCR, the TCRdb table keeps only in-frame clones and is missing some. The sample lists 200,000 to 250,000 clones; roughly 90% were seen once. The CDR3 has 13 residues. Germline V CDR1 and CDR2: MNHEY, SMNVEV (reference sequence). Trimming at V came to 6 bases and at J to 4 bases, leaving 5 bases not matched to a gene. The sequencing input was PBMCs. The receptor comes from a man aged 18 to 29 in good health and CMV-seropositive. The chain recombines TRBV27 with TRBJ1-1, with 7 bases that match TRBD1. This CDR3 reads CASRLTGPTEAFF. CDR3 DNA sequence: TGTGCCAGCAGACTGACAGGGCCCACTGAAGCTTTCTTT.